Listed below are T cell receptor beta chains from one sample, sequenced in a study of blood T cells in healthy people across ages. TCRdb re-called the 5' RACE reads through MiXCR, storing one row per CDR3 protein. The table includes about 2 million distinct CDR3 sequences, about 50% detected once. Sequenced input: blood. These receptors came from a woman aged 40-49 years in good health. Each CDR3 is given with its conserved first and last residue. A row's size may be missing; if present it is once, few, many or a size class.

j_call | clone_size | v_call | cdr3_aa
TRBJ2-3 | . | TRBV7-2 | CASSLRSGDNTDTQYF
TRBJ2-3 | . | TRBV7-9 | CASSFSGLAVTSTDTQYF
TRBJ2-1 | . | TRBV4-2 | CASSESRGGIYNEQFF
TRBJ1-4 | . | TRBV21-1 | CANSPGREFF
TRBJ1-6 | few | TRBV4-2 | CASSQDSAAGRNSPLHF
TRBJ1-1 | once | TRBV7-2 | CASSAQGRMNTEAFF
TRBJ2-1 | . | TRBV7-2 | CASSGDADWVVQFF
TRBJ2-1 | many | TRBV20-1 | CSARDKILAGAVGQFF
TRBJ2-1 | few | TRBV29-1 | CSAPGQTTNEQFF
TRBJ2-2 | . | TRBV5-1 | CASSLLVLGELFF
TRBJ2-3 | few | TRBV11-2 | CASSFGAGDTQYF
TRBJ2-7 | . | TRBV7-2 | CASSLTPGAPSYEQYF
TRBJ2-3 | . | TRBV27 | CASSWQGFTDTQYF
TRBJ1-2 | . | TRBV7-9 | CASSLQGSLGYTF
TRBJ2-5 | . | TRBV20-1 | CSAPNLAGKETQYF
TRBJ2-1 | . | TRBV27 | CASSFAVPGSYNEQFF
TRBJ2-5 | . | TRBV12-3/TRBV12-4 | CASSLDFTGTNQETQYF
TRBJ1-2 | . | TRBV7-2 | CASSLAPGQGADGYTF
TRBJ1-2 | . | TRBV11-2 | CASSQHTPLDYGYTF
TRBJ2-5 | . | TRBV7-2 | CASSRSQGEETQYF
TRBJ2-7 | . | TRBV12-3/TRBV12-4 | CASSFLGGSGREQYF
TRBJ2-4 | few | TRBV12-3/TRBV12-4 | CASNYDSYKNIQYF
TRBJ2-5 | many | TRBV27 | CASSFLGTGQETQYF
TRBJ2-7 | few | TRBV11-2 | CASSFTAGATYEQYF
TRBJ2-3 | . | TRBV27 | CASSLTRVLTDTQYF
TRBJ2-3 | . | TRBV12-3/TRBV12-4 | CASTTRGKDTQYF
TRBJ1-2 | . | TRBV5-1 | CASSLTGDNDYGYTF
TRBJ1-5 | once | TRBV21-1 | CASSKRSLSNQPQHF
TRBJ1-6 | few | TRBV12-3/TRBV12-4 | CASSLTGPGRNSPLHF
. | . | TRBV6-2/TRBV6-3 | CASGHPETRETQYF
TRBJ2-7 | . | TRBV5-1 | CASSLAEAGSQEQYF
TRBJ1-6 | . | TRBV12-3/TRBV12-4 | CASSLGGGINSPLHF
TRBJ2-3 | . | TRBV29-1 | CSAHGGTPTDTQYF
TRBJ2-7 | few | TRBV9 | CASSVDRKNPFEEQYF
TRBJ1-2 | . | TRBV21-1 | CASTKRGRDSYNYGYTF
TRBJ2-3 | many | TRBV7-2 | CASSLGLAGGLSTDTQYF
TRBJ2-1 | many | TRBV29-1 | CSAQRTGVMGNEQFF
TRBJ1-5 | . | TRBV29-1 | CSAKTGTQPQHF
TRBJ2-1 | . | TRBV20-1 | CSAREGDRVSYNEQFF
TRBJ2-5 | . | TRBV7-6 | CASRVAGTYQETQYF
TRBJ2-7 | few | TRBV6-5 | CASWGVPRTYEQYF
TRBJ1-5 | . | TRBV28 | CASSRGGEYQPQHF
TRBJ2-7 | . | TRBV7-2 | CVSSLFGPSLSEQYF
TRBJ2-1 | . | TRBV20-1 | CSARKQGNTGELFF
TRBJ1-1 | . | TRBV7-2 | CASSSYRDTEAFF
. | . | TRBV20-1 | CSTPRGGGLVQETQYF
TRBJ2-3 | many | TRBV6-4 | CASSDTGSHTQYF
TRBJ2-6 | few | TRBV9 | CASSLSGGGGSGANVLTF
TRBJ2-7 | . | TRBV24-1 | CATSALSGAPYNEQYF
TRBJ2-1 | . | TRBV6-2/TRBV6-3 | CASSYSERGHNEQFF